In this sample, the clone carrying this T cell receptor beta chain turned up a few times. Its antigen is unidentified. RNA transcripts were the template for amplifying TCR beta CDR3 regions. HTBI primers were employed in a first-round RT-PCR of the TCR CDR3. TCRdb ran MiXCR on the multiplex PCR reads and lists one entry per CDR3 protein. The data show 700,000 or so distinct CDR3 sequences, 16% seen once. This entry is derived from a study of T cells in Graves' hyperthyroidism and ophthalmopathy. The CDR3 runs 14 residues. Germline V CDR1 and CDR2: SGHRS, YFSETQ. V lost 4 bases to trimming and J lost 3 bases, with 13 bases between them. Study outcomes and limitations: Appearing also in blood were most of the thyroid clonotypes expanded above 0.001. From stable hyperthyroidism, ophthalmopathy was separated by a 13 V-J model.

Using more than 8 ml of fresh peripheral blood, PBMCs were prepared. This receptor was taken from a young man with Graves' hyperthyroidism. The J gene is TRBJ2-5, the V gene TRBV5-1; possible D gene TRBD2, 6 bases. The material sequenced was blood. CDR3 sequence: CASSPRSGEETQYF. CDR3 coding DNA: TGCGCCAGCAGCCCACGTTCGGGGGAAGAGACCCAGTACTTC.